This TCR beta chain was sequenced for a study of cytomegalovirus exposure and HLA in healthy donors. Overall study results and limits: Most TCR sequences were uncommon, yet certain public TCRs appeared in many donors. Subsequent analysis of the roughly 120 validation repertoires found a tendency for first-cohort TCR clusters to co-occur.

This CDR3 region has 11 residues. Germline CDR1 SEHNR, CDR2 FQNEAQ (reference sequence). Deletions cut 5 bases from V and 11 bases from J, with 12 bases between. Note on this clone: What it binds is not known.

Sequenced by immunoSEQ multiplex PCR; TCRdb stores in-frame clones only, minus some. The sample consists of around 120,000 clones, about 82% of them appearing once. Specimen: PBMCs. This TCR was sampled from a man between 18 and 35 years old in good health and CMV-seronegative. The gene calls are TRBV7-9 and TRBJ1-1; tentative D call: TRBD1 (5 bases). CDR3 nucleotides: TGTGCCAGCAGCCTTGACAGATGGGCTTTCTTT. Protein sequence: CASSLDRWAFF.